These T cell receptor beta chains were read from a single sample in a study of T cells in tuberculosis. Using immunoSEQ multiplex PCR, the repertoire was profiled, and TCRdb retains in-frame clones only, with some absent. The sample has 55,000 to 60,000 clones, nearly 90% seen once. The sample consisted of CD1b-GMM tetramer-negative cells sorted from PBMCs. All receptors derive from an adult woman with latent tuberculosis. The CDR3 runs from the conserved cysteine through the conserved F or W. The D gene is left open where the match is weak. Where a row states a size, it is once, few, many or the class of an expanded clone; other rows omit it.

clone_size j_call d_call v_call cdr3_aa cdr3_nt
once TRBJ2-7 TRBD1 TRBV28 CASTPNLGQGRYEQYF TGTGCCAGCACGCCAAATCTGGGACAGGGGAGGTACGAGCAGTACTTC
. TRBJ2-1 . TRBV7-2 CASSFPARSSDYSYNEQFF TGTGCCAGCAGCTTCCCCGCCCGGAGTAGCGATTACTCCTACAATGAGCAGTTCTTC
few TRBJ2-1 TRBD2 TRBV6-6 CASKSGKVYNEQFF TGTGCCAGCAAAAGCGGGAAGGTCTACAATGAGCAGTTCTTC
. TRBJ1-2 . TRBV19 CASSIAGGYGYTF TGTGCCAGTAGTATAGCGGGGGGATATGGCTACACCTTC
. TRBJ2-3 TRBD1 TRBV4-2 CASSPGQGDTDTQYF TGTGCCAGCAGCCCGGGACAGGGGGACACAGATACGCAGTATTTT
. TRBJ2-1 TRBD2 TRBV4-2 CASTSSGRSANEQFF TGTGCCAGCACCTCTAGCGGGAGGTCGGCCAATGAGCAGTTCTTC
. TRBJ2-2 TRBD2 TRBV6-5 CASSYAPGGLRELFF TGTGCCAGCAGTTACGCGCCGGGGGGGCTCAGGGAGCTGTTTTTT
. TRBJ2-2 TRBD2 TRBV7-3 CASSLRGGLNTGELFF TGTGCCAGCAGTTTGCGGGGGGGCCTAAACACCGGGGAGCTGTTTTTT
. TRBJ1-1 TRBD1 TRBV28 CASGTGLGTDTEAFF TGTGCCAGCGGGACAGGGCTCGGAACGGACACTGAAGCTTTCTTT
. TRBJ1-2 . TRBV30 CAWLPGDNYGYTF TGTGCCTGGTTACCAGGGGACAACTATGGCTACACCTTC
. TRBJ2-7 . TRBV5-1 CASSLSGSSYEQYF TGCGCCAGCAGCTTGTCAGGGTCGAGCTACGAGCAGTACTTC